This is a list of T cell receptor beta chains from one sample in a study of T cells in Graves' hyperthyroidism and ophthalmopathy. TCRdb independently ran MiXCR on the multiplex PCR reads; one entry per CDR3 protein. The sample lists 450,000 to 500,000 distinct CDR3 sequences; about 20% were seen once. Sequenced material: blood. All receptors come from a woman between 70 and 85 years old with Graves' ophthalmopathy. Each CDR3 is given with its conserved first and last residue. A D gene is named only where the DNA matches it firmly. Where a row states a size, it is once, few, many or the class of an expanded clone; other rows omit it.

. TRBJ2-1 12 TRBV6-4 . TGTGCCGGTGCGACCAGGGGCGATGAGCAGTTCTTC CAGATRGDEQFF
few TRBJ1-2 13 TRBV2 TRBD1 TGTGCCAGCAGTGGCCAGGGGGCGCGGGGCTACACCTTC CASSGQGARGYTF
. TRBJ2-3 15 TRBV9 . TGTGCCAGCAGTAAACAGGGGGGGATGTCTGATACGCAGTATTTT CASSKQGGMSDTQYF
. TRBJ1-2 13 TRBV20-1 . TGCAGTGCTAGCGAGCAGGGTCCTTATGGCTACACCTTC CSASEQGPYGYTF
many TRBJ2-5 16 TRBV7-3 . TGTGCCAGCAGCCGGTTGTCGGGGAGGTCGGGGGAGACCCAGTACTTC CASSRLSGRSGETQYF
once TRBJ2-7 13 TRBV7-8 . TGTGCCAGCAGCTTCATCCAACGGAGCGAGCAGTACTTC CASSFIQRSEQYF
many TRBJ2-1 17 TRBV7-9 TRBD2 TGTGCCAGCAGCCGAGGGTCTAGCGGGAGGACCTACAATGAGCAGTTCTTC CASSRGSSGRTYNEQFF
. TRBJ2-5 13 TRBV10-3 . TGTGCCATCAGTGATTGGACTCGTGAGACCCAGTACTTC CAISDWTRETQYF
few TRBJ2-7 15 TRBV27 . TGTGCCAGCAGTTGGGGGGGGCAGCCAGCCTACGAGCAGTACTTC CASSWGGQPAYEQYF
. TRBJ2-1 16 TRBV6-2/TRBV6-3 TRBD2 TGTGCCAGCAGAAGACTAGCGGGAGGACTTTACAATGAGCAGTTCTTC CASRRLAGGLYNEQFF
many TRBJ1-4 15 TRBV28 TRBD1 TGTGCCAGCAGCCTATCGACAGGGGGCCATGAAAAACTGTTTTTT CASSLSTGGHEKLFF
. TRBJ2-1 17 TRBV12-3/TRBV12-4 TRBD2 TGTGCCAGCAGTCAAATTTTCCTAGCGGGAGCTTCCAATGAGCAGTTCTTC CASSQIFLAGASNEQFF
many TRBJ2-1 14 TRBV24-1 . TGTGCCACCAGTGATCCCGGACAGCACAATGAGCAGTTCTTC CATSDPGQHNEQFF
many TRBJ2-1 22 TRBV2 TRBD2 TGTGCCAGCAGTGCCACCCGAGAGGGGAGGGCCAGGGAAGCGAGCTCCTACAATGAGCAGTTCTTC CASSATREGRAREASSYNEQFF
. TRBJ1-5 17 TRBV28 TRBD1 TGTGCCAGCAGTCACGCGATAGACAGGGGATTTCGTCAGCCCCAGCATTTT CASSHAIDRGFRQPQHF
. TRBJ2-2 14 TRBV6-1 . TGTGCCAGCAGCCCCCCCCGGGACACCGGGGAGCTGTTTTTT CASSPPRDTGELFF
many TRBJ2-1 12 TRBV30 . TGTGCCTGCTCGCGGGGTTTCGATGAGCAGTTCTTC CACSRGFDEQFF
. TRBJ2-3 15 TRBV20-1 TRBD2 TGCAGTGCTCTACGACTAGCGGGAGGGACAGATACGCAGTATTTT CSALRLAGGTDTQYF
many TRBJ2-1 14 TRBV20-1 TRBD1 TGCAGTGCCATCACAGGGGCCTCCTACAATGAGCAGTTCTTC CSAITGASYNEQFF
. TRBJ2-3 16 TRBV19 TRBD1 TGTGCCAGTAGTACCATCCGGACAGGGGGCTCAGATACGCAGTATTTT CASSTIRTGGSDTQYF
many TRBJ1-5 15 TRBV20-1 . TGCAGTGCTAGAAACCCCGACAAGGTCAATCAGCCCCAGCATTTT CSARNPDKVNQPQHF
. TRBJ1-2 15 TRBV29-1 . TGCAGCGTTGATCGGAGACAGGATCTTACCTATGGCTACACCTTC CSVDRRQDLTYGYTF
. TRBJ2-3 12 TRBV6-1 . TGTGCCAGCGGCCCCACGGGGGATACGCAGTATTTT CASGPTGDTQYF
. TRBJ2-7 13 TRBV28 TRBD1 TGTGCCAGCAGTTCAGGACAGGGGGGAGGGCAGTACTTC CASSSGQGGGQYF
once TRBJ1-4 15 TRBV19 TRBD1 TGTGCCAGTAGTACCCAGGGGGCAACTAATGAAAAACTGTTTTTT CASSTQGATNEKLFF
. TRBJ1-1 14 TRBV18 . TGTGCCAGCTCTCGGGAGGGGGTGAACACTGAAGCTTTCTTT CASSREGVNTEAFF
. TRBJ1-1 11 TRBV20-1 . TGCAGTGCTAGGAGGAACACTGAAGCTTTCTTT CSARRNTEAFF
. TRBJ1-3 15 TRBV2 . TGTGCCAGCAGTACAGGGTACCCCAATGGAAACACCATATATTTT CASSTGYPNGNTIYF
. TRBJ2-2 15 TRBV5-5 TRBD1 TGTGCCAGCTGCCCCAGGACAGGGGGATCCGGGGAGCTGTTTTTT CASCPRTGGSGELFF
. TRBJ2-1 14 TRBV20-1 TRBD2 TGCAGTGCCGGGGGGGGAAGGAACTTGAATGAGCAGTTCTTC CSAGGGRNLNEQFF
. TRBJ1-5 13 TRBV20-1 TRBD1 TGCAGTGCTCGGGACAGAACATATCAGCCCCAGCATTTT CSARDRTYQPQHF
few TRBJ1-2 11 TRBV29-1 . TGCAGCGTTGCTGCTAACTATGGCTACACCTTC CSVAANYGYTF
many TRBJ2-7 14 TRBV10-2 . TGCGCCACTCGATCGGGACTTATGAACTACGAGCAGTACTTC CATRSGLMNYEQYF
many TRBJ1-5 16 TRBV6-1 TRBD1 TGTGCCAGCAGTGAAGCCTTGACAGGGGGCCGTCAGCCCCAGCATTTT CASSEALTGGRQPQHF
. TRBJ2-7 15 TRBV19 TRBD1 TGTGCCAGTAGTATATGGAGACAGGGGAACTACGAGCAGTACTTC CASSIWRQGNYEQYF
few TRBJ1-2 13 TRBV3-1 . TGTGCCAGCAGCCAGAGGTTTTCACTAGGCTACACCTTC CASSQRFSLGYTF
few TRBJ1-2 13 TRBV9 TRBD1 TGTGCCAGCAGTCTTCGGACAGGGGCAGGCTACACCTTC CASSLRTGAGYTF
many TRBJ2-7 15 TRBV3-1 TRBD2 TGTGCCAGCAGCCACTCCGGACTAGCGGACGGCGAGCAGTACTTC CASSHSGLADGEQYF
. TRBJ1-6 10 TRBV19 . TGTGCCAGTAGGACGTCACCCCTCCACTTT CASRTSPLHF
few TRBJ2-1 13 TRBV10-3 . TGTGCCATAAGACGCAACTCCTACAATGAGCAGTTCTTC CAIRRNSYNEQFF
many TRBJ1-2 13 TRBV12-3/TRBV12-4 . TGTGCCAGCAGTTTCGGGGCCTGGGATGGCTACACCTTC CASSFGAWDGYTF
few TRBJ2-3 13 TRBV7-3 . TGTGCCAGCGCAGCTGGCGGCACAGATACGCAGTATTTT CASAAGGTDTQYF
few TRBJ2-3 16 TRBV10-3 . TGTGCCATCAGCCCGACTAAACTTACTAGCACAGATACGCAGTATTTT CAISPTKLTSTDTQYF
. TRBJ1-5 16 TRBV12-5 . TGTGCTAGTGGCCCACGTATGAGTAGGAGCAATCAGCCCCAGCATTTT CASGPRMSRSNQPQHF
. TRBJ2-1 15 TRBV11-1 TRBD2 TGTGCCAGCACCCCTAGCGGGAGGGCCGTAAATGAGCAGTTCTTC CASTPSGRAVNEQFF
many TRBJ2-1 15 TRBV7-6 TRBD2 TGTGCCAGCAGCCTACTAGCGGGAGTACCCAATGAGCAGTTCTTC CASSLLAGVPNEQFF
few TRBJ2-7 16 TRBV14 . TGTGCCAGCAGCCCCCTTGGTTGGGACGGATCCTACGAGCAGTACTTC CASSPLGWDGSYEQYF
few TRBJ2-7 16 TRBV11-2 . TGTGCCAGCAGCTTACAGGCCACACTTCAAACCTACGAGCAGTACTTC CASSLQATLQTYEQYF
. TRBJ2-7 13 TRBV5-1 . TGCGCCAGCAGCTTGGGCCAGAATCGTGAGCAGTACTTC CASSLGQNREQYF
few TRBJ2-5 13 TRBV7-9 TRBD2 TGTGCCAGCAGCCTTAGCGGGAGTGAGACCCAGTACTTC CASSLSGSETQYF
. TRBJ2-1 12 TRBV20-1 . TGCAGTGCCTATTTTATGAGCAATGAGCAGTTCTTC CSAYFMSNEQFF
few TRBJ1-4 14 TRBV28 TRBD1 TGTGCCAGCAGTTCCGGGACAGAATACGAAAAACTGTTTTTT CASSSGTEYEKLFF
. TRBJ1-1 15 TRBV28 TRBD1 TGTGCCAGCAGCCCCGGGACAGCTGGTTACACTGAAGCTTTCTTT CASSPGTAGYTEAFF
few TRBJ1-1 15 TRBV27 . TGTGCCAGCAGTTTCGGGGGGGGGGGGGACACTGAAGCTTTCTTT CASSFGGGGDTEAFF
many TRBJ2-5 14 TRBV2 . TGTGCCAGCAGTACCGGGACAACAATGGGGACCCAGTACTTC CASSTGTTMGTQYF
. TRBJ2-2 13 TRBV5-1 . TGCGCCAGCACCCAGGGGAACACCGGGGAGCTGTTTTTT CASTQGNTGELFF
. TRBJ2-2 15 TRBV11-3 . TGTGCCAGCAGCTTATTGGGGCAGAACACCGGGGAGCTGTTTTTT CASSLLGQNTGELFF
many TRBJ2-7 15 TRBV6-1 TRBD1 TGTGCCAGCAGTTTCAGGACAGGGGTTGTCTACGAGCAGTACTTC CASSFRTGVVYEQYF